The rows below give T cell receptor beta chains drawn from one sample of a study of T-cell memory formation after mild COVID-19. TCRdb used MiXCR to reprocess the 5' RACE reads, holding one entry per CDR3 protein. The sample shows around 320,000 distinct CDR3 sequences, roughly an eighth of them seen only once. The sequenced sample consisted of PBMCs or a T cell subset sorted from them (not recorded which). These receptors were obtained from a man younger than 30 who had mild COVID-19 (a few samples of this study predate the infection). Cell type and time point are not known. Each CDR3 is given with its conserved first and last residue. D genes are given only for firm matches. A row's size may be missing; if present it is once, few, many or a size class.

V	size	J	D	CDR3	DNA
TRBV6-5	.	TRBJ2-7	.	CASADRPFYEQYF	TGTGCCAGCGCTGACAGGCCGTTCTACGAGCAGTACTTC
TRBV5-1	many	TRBJ2-3	.	CASSPGTHTDTQYF	TGCGCCAGCAGCCCCGGGACGCACACAGATACGCAGTATTTT
TRBV3-1	.	TRBJ2-1	TRBD2	CASSQRPGLAGTSSYNEQFF	TGTGCCAGCAGCCAGAGACCGGGACTAGCGGGGACTAGCTCCTACAATGAGCAGTTCTTC
TRBV5-1	.	TRBJ1-1	TRBD1	CASSRTGGSTEAFF	TGCGCCAGCAGTAGAACAGGGGGATCCACTGAAGCTTTCTTT
TRBV6-2/TRBV6-3	.	TRBJ2-2	TRBD1	CASSTSRDSRTGELFF	TGTGCCAGCAGCACGTCCCGGGACAGTCGAACCGGGGAGCTGTTTTTT
TRBV29-1	few	TRBJ2-3	TRBD1	CSVRQGSLTDTQYF	TGCAGCGTTCGACAGGGGTCCCTTACAGATACGCAGTATTTT
TRBV5-1	few	TRBJ1-4	TRBD1	CASSLATGVAEKLFF	TGCGCCAGCAGCTTGGCAACAGGGGTGGCGGAAAAACTGTTTTTT
TRBV7-9	.	TRBJ2-1	.	CASSPHMILLGSYNEQFF	TGTGCCAGCAGCCCCCACATGATTCTATTAGGCTCCTACAATGAGCAGTTCTTC
TRBV20-1	few	TRBJ2-7	TRBD2	CSARQGLYEQYF	TGCAGTGCTAGACAGGGACTATACGAGCAGTACTTC
TRBV7-9	many	TRBJ2-7	.	CASKGLKGDSYEQYF	TGTGCCAGCAAAGGTCTGAAGGGGGACTCCTACGAGCAGTACTTC
TRBV20-1	few	TRBJ2-3	.	CSATSADTQYF	TGCAGTGCTACCAGCGCAGATACGCAGTATTTT
TRBV7-2	.	TRBJ2-3	.	CASSLGILVAEYTDTQYF	TGTGCCAGCAGCTTGGGGATTTTGGTAGCGGAATACACAGATACGCAGTATTTT
TRBV5-1	many	TRBJ2-5	.	CASSLLGALETQYF	TGCGCCAGCAGCTTACTGGGGGCGTTGGAGACCCAGTACTTC
TRBV5-1	.	TRBJ1-4	.	CASSLGSGARDEKLFF	TGCGCCAGCAGCTTGGGGAGTGGGGCGCGGGATGAAAAACTGTTTTTT
TRBV29-1	few	TRBJ1-6	.	CSVLDRPDSPLHF	TGCAGCGTCCTAGACAGGCCGGATTCACCCCTCCACTTT
TRBV6-5	once	TRBJ1-5	.	CASSYSRGYQPQHF	TGTGCCAGCAGTTACTCGCGAGGTTACCAGCCCCAGCATTTT
TRBV5-1	.	TRBJ1-4	TRBD1	CASRDSGGATNEKLFF	TGCGCCAGCAGGGATTCAGGGGGTGCAACTAATGAAAAACTGTTTTTT
TRBV30	few	TRBJ2-7	TRBD1	CAWSVEGAFYEQYF	TGTGCCTGGAGTGTTGAGGGGGCTTTCTACGAGCAGTACTTC
TRBV6-5	once	TRBJ2-3	.	CASSYVSSTDTQYF	TGTGCCAGCAGTTACGTTTCTAGCACAGATACGCAGTATTTT
TRBV4-2	.	TRBJ2-3	TRBD2	CASSQGLAVLRTDTQYF	TGTGCCAGCAGCCAAGGACTAGCGGTCCTTCGCACAGATACGCAGTATTTT